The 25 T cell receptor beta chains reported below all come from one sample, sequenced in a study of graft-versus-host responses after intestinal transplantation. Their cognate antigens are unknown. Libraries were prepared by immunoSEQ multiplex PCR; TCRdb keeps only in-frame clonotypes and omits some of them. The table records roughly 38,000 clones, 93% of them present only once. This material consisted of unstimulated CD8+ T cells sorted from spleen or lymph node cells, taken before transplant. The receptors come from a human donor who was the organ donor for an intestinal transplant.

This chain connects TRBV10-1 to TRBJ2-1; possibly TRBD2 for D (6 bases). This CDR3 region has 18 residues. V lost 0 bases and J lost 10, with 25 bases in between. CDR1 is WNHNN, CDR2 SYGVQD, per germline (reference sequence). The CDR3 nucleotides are TGCGCCAGCAGTGAGTCGAGGACTAACGACCGTCCGGTTGGAGAGCAGTTCTTC. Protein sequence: CASSESRTNDRPVGEQFF.

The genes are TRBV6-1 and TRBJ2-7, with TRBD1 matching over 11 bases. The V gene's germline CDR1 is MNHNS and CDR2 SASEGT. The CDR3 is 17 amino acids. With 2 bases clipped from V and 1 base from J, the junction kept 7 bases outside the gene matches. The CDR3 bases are TGTGCCAGCAGTGAATTATGGGGACAGGGGGTATCCTACGAGCAGTACTTC. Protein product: CASSELWGQGVSYEQYF.

CDR3 in DNA: TGTGCCAGCTCACCACTTGTTGGGTCGAACACTGAAGCTTTCTTT. Amino acid sequence: CASSPLVGSNTEAFF. The rearrangement joins TRBV18 to TRBJ1-1, with D hard to call. From germline, CDR1 is KGHSH and CDR2 LQKENI. This CDR3 has 15 amino acids. Trimming shortened V by 1 base and J by 1 base, and 10 bases separated the two germline ends.

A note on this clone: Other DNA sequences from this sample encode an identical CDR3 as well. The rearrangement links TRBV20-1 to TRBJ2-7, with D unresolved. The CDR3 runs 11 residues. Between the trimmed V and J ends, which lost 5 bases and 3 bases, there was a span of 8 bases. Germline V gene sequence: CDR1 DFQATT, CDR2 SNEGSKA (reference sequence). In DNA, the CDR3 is TGCAGTGCTCCCCTTAGCTACGAGCAGTACTTC. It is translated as CSAPLSYEQYF.

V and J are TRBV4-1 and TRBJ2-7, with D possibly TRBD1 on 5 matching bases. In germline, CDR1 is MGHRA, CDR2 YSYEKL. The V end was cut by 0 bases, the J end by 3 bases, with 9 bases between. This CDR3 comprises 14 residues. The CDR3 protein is CASSQEKGNYEQYF. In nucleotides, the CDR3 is TGCGCCAGCAGCCAAGAAAAGGGGAACTACGAGCAGTACTTC.

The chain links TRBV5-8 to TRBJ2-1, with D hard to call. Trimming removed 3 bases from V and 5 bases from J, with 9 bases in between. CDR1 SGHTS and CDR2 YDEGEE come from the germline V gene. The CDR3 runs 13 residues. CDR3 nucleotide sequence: TGTGCCAGCAGCTCCTACGCCCACAATGAGCAGTTCTTC. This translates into CASSSYAHNEQFF.

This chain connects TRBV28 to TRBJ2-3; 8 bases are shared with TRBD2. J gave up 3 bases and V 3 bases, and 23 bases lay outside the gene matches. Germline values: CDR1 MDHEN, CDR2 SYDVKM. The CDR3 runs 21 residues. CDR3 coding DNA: TGTGCCAGCAGTTTTGGGGGGGAAACACTCTCGACTAGCGTTCCTACAGATACGCAGTATTTT. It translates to CASSFGGETLSTSVPTDTQYF.

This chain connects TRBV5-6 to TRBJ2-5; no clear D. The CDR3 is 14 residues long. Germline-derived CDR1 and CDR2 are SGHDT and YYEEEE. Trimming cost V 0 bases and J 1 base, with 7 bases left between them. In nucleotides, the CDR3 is TGTGCCAGCAGCTTGGTTCAGCTCCAAGAGACCCAGTACTTC. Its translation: CASSLVQLQETQYF.

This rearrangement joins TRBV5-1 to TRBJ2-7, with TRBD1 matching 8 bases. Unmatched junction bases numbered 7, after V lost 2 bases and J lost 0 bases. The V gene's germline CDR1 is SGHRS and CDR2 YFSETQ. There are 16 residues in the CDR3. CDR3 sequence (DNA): TGCGCCAGCAGCTTCACCTACGGGACAGGCTCCTACGAGCAGTACTTC. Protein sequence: CASSFTYGTGSYEQYF.

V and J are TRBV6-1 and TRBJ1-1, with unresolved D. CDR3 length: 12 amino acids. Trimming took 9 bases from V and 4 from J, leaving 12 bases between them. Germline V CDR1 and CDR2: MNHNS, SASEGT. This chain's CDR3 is CASKWLGTEAFF. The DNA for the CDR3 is TGTGCCAGTAAGTGGTTGGGCACTGAAGCTTTCTTT.

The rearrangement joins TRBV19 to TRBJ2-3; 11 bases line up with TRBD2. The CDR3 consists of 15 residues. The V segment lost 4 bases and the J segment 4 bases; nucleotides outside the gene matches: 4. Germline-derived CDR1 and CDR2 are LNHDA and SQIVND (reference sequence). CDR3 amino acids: CASSTGLAGADTQYF. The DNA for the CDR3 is TGTGCCAGTAGTACAGGACTAGCGGGTGCAGATACGCAGTATTTT.

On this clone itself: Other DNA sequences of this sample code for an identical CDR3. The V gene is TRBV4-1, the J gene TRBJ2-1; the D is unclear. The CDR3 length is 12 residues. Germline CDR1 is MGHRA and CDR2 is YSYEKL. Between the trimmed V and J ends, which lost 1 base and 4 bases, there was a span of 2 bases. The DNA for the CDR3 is TGCGCCAGCAGCCAAGTGTACAATGAGCAGTTCTTC. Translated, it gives CASSQVYNEQFF.

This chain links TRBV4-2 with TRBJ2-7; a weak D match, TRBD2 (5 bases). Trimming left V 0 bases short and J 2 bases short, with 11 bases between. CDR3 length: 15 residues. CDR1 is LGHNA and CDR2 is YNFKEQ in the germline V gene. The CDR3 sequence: CASSQDRGLTYEQYF. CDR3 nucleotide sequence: TGTGCCAGCAGCCAAGATCGAGGACTGACCTACGAGCAGTACTTC.

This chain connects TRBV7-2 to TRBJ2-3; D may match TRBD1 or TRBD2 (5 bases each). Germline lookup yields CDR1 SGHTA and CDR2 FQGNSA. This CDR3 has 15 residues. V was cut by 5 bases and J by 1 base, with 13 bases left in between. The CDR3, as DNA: TGTGCCAGCAGCCACGACAGCGGAGGCACAGATACGCAGTATTTT. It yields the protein CASSHDSGGTDTQYF.

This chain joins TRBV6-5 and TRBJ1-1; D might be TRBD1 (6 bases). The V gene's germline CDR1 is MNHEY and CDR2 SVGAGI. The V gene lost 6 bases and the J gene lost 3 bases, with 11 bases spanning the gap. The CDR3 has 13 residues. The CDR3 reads CASSQGPYTEAFF. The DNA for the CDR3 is TGTGCCAGCAGCCAGGGGCCCTACACTGAAGCTTTCTTT.

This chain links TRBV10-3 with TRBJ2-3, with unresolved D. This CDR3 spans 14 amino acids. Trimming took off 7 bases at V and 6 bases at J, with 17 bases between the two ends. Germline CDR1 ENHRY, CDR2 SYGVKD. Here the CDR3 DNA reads TGTGCCATCATCGAGGTGAGGTCATTCGATACGCAGTATTTT. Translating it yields CAIIEVRSFDTQYF.

The CDR3 nucleotides are TGTGCCAGCAGCTTTCCAGGGGAGGCCGGGGAGCTGTTTTTT. Its translation: CASSFPGEAGELFF. The chain carries TRBV11-3 and TRBJ2-2; D may match TRBD1 or TRBD2 (6 bases each). V dropped 3 bases and J dropped 6 bases, with 11 bases sitting between them. The CDR3 is made up of 14 amino acids. Per the germline V gene, CDR1 is SGHNT and CDR2 is YENEEA.

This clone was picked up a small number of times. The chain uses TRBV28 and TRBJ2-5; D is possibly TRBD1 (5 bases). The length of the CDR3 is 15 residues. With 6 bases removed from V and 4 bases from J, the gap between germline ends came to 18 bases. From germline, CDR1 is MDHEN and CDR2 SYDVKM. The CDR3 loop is CASSLSRVPAETQYF. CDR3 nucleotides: TGTGCCAGCAGCCTCTCCAGGGTCCCTGCAGAGACCCAGTACTTC.

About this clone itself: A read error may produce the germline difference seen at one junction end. CDR3 protein: CASSQGYRGLRNSGPNVLTF. The CDR3 coding sequence is TGCGCCAGCAGCCAAGGATACAGGGGGCTAAGGAACTCTGGGCCCAACGTCCTGACTTTC. J is TRBJ2-6 and V is TRBV4-3; 9 nucleotides agree with TRBD1. The CDR3 has 20 amino acids. CDR1 is LGHNA, CDR2 YSLEER, per germline.

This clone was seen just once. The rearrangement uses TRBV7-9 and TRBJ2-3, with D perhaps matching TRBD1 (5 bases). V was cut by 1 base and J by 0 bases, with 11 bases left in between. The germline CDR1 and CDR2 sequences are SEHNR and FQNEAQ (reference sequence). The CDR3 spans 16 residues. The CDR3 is CASSLDQGYSTDTQYF. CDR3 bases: TGTGCCAGCAGCTTAGATCAGGGCTACAGCACAGATACGCAGTATTTT.

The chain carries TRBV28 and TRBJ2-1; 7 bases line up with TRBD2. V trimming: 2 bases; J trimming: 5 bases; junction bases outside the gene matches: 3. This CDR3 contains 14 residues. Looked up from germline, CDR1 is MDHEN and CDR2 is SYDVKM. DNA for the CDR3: TGTGCCAGCAGTTTACGACTAGCCGACAATGAGCAGTTCTTC. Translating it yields CASSLRLADNEQFF.

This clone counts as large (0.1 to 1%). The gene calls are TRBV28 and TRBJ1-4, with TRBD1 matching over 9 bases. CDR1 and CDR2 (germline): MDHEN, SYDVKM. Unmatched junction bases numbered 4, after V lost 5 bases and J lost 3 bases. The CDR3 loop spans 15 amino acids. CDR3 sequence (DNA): TGTGCCAGCAGTCCCGGGACAGGGCCTAATGAAAAACTGTTTTTT. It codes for CASSPGTGPNEKLFF. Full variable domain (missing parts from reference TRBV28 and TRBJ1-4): DVKVTQSSRYLVKRTGEKVFLECVQDMDHENMFWYRQDPGLGLRLIYFSYDVKMKEKGDIPEGYSVSREKKERFSLILESASTNQTSMYLCASSPGTGPNEKLFFGSGTQLSVL.

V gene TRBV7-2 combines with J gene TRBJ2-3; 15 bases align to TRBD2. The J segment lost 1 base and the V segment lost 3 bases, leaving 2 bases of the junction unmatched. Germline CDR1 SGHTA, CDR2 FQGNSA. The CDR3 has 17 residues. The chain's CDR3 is CASSFGLAGGGTDTQYF. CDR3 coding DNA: TGTGCCAGCAGCTTTGGACTAGCGGGAGGGGGCACAGATACGCAGTATTTT. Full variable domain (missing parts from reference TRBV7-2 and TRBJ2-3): GAGVSQSPSNKVTEKGKDVELRCDPISGHTALYWYRQSLGQGLEFLIYFQGNSAPDKSGLPSDRFSAERTGGSVSTLTIQRTQQEDSAVYLCASSFGLAGGGTDTQYFGPGTRLTVL.

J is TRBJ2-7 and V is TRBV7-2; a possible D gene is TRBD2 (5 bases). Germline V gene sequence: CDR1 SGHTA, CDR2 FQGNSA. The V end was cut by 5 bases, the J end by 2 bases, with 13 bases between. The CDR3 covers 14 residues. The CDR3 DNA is TGTGCCAGCAGCCACCGGACTCCCACCTACGAGCAGTACTTC. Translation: CASSHRTPTYEQYF.

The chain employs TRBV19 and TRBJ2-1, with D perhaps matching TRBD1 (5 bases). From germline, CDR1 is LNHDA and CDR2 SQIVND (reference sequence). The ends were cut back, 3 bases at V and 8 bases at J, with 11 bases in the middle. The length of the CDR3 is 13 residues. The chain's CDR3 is CASSMQGAYEQFF. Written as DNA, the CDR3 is TGTGCCAGTAGTATGCAAGGGGCCTATGAGCAGTTCTTC.